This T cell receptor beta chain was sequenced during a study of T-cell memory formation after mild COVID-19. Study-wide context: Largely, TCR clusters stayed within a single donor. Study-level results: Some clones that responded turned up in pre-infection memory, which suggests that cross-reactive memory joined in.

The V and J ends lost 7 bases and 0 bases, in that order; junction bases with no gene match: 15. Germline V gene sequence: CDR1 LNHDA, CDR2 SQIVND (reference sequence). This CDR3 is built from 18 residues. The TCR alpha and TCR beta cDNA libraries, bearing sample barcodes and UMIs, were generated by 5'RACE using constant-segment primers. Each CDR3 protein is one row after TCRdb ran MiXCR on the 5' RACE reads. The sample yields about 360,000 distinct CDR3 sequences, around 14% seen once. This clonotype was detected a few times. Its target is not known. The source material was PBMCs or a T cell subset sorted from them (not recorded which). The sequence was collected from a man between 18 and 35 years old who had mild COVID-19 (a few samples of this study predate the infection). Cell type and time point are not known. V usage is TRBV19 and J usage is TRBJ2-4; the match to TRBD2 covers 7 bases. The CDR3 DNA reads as TGTGCCAGTACCGTCTACGGAGCGGGAACGCTAGCCAAAAACATTCAGTACTTC. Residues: CASTVYGAGTLAKNIQYF.